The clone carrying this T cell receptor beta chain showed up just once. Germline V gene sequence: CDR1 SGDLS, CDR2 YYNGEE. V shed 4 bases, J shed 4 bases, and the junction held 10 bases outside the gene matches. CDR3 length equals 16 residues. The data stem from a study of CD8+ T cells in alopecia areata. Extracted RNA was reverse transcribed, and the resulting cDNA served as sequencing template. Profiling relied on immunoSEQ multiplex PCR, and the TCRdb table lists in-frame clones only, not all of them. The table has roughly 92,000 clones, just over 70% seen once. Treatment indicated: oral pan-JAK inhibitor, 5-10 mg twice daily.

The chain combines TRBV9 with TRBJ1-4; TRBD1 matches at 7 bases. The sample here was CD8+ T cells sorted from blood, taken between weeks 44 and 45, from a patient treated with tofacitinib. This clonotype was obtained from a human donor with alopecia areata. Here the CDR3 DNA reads TGTGCCAGCAGCCCACTCTCGGGACAGATTAATGAAAAACTGTTTTTT. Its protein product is CASSPLSGQINEKLFF.